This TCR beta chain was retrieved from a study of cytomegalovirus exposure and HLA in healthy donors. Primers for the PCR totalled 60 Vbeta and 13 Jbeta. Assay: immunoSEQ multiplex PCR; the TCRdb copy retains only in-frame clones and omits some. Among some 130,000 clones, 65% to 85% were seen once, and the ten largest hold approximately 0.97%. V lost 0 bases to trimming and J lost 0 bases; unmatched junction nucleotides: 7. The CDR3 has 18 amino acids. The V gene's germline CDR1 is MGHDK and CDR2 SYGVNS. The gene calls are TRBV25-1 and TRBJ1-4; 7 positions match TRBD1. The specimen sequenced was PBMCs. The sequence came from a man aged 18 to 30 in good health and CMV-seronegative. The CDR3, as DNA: TGTGCCAGCAGTGAATACCGGGACAGATTAGCAACTAATGAAAAACTGTTTTTT. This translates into CASSEYRDRLATNEKLFF.